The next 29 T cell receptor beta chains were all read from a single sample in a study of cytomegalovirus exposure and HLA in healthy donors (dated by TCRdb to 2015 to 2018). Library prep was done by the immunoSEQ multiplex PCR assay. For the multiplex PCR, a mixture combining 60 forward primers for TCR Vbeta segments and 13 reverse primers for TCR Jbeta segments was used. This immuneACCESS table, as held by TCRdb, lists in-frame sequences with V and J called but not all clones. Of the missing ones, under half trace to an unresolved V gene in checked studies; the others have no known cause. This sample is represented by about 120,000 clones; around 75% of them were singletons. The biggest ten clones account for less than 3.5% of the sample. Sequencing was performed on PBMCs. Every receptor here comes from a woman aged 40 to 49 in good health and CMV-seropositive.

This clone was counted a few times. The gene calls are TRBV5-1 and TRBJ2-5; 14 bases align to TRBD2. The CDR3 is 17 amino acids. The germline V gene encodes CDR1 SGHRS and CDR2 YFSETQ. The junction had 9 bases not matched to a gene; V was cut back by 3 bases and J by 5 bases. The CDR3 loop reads CASSSLGLAGGLETQYF. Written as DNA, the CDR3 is TGCGCCAGCAGCTCGTTAGGACTAGCGGGAGGCCTGGAGACCCAGTACTTC.

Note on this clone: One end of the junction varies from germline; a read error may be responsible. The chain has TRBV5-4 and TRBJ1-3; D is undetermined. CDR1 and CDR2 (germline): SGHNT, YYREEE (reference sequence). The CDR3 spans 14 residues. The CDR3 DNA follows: TGTGCCAGCAGCCTAGGCCATTCCGGAAACACCATGTATTTT. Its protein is CASSLGHSGNTMYF.

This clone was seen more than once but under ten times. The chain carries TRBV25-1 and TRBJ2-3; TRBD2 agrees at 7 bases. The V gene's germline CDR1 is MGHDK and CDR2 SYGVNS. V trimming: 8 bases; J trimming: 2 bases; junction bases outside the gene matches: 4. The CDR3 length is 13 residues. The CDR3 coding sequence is TGTGCCAGCCTAGCGGAGAACACAGATACGCAGTATTTT. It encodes CASLAENTDTQYF. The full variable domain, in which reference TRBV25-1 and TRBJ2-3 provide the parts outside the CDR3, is EADIYQTPRYLVIGTGKKITLECSQTMGHDKMYWYQQDPGMELHLIHYSYGVNSTEKGDLSSESTVSRIRTEHFPLTLESARPSHTSQYLCASLAENTDTQYFGPGTRLTVL.

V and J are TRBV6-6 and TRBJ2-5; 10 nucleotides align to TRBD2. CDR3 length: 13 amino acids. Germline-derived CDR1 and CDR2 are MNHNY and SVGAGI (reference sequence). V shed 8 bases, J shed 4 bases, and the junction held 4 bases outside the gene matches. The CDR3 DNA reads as TGTGCCAGCGCTAGCGGGAGCGGAGAGACCCAGTACTTC. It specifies CASASGSGETQYF.

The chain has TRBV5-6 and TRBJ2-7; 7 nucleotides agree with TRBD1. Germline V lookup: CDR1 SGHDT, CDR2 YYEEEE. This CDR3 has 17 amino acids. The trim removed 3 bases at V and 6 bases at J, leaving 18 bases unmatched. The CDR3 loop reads CASSSPLRADDRAEQYF. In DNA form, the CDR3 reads TGTGCCAGCAGCTCCCCTCTAAGAGCGGACGACAGGGCCGAGCAGTACTTC.

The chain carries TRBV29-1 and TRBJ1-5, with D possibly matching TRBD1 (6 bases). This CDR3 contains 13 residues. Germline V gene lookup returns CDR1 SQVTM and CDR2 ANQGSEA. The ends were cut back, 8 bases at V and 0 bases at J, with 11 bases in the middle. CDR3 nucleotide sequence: TGCAGCATTAGGGACAATAGCAATCAGCCCCAGCATTTT. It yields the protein CSIRDNSNQPQHF.

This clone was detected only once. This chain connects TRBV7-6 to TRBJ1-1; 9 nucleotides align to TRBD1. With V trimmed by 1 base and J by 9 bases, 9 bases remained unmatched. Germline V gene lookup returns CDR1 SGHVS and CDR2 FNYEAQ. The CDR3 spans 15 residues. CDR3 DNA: TGTGCCAGCAGCTTAGAAGGGACAGGGATTTGGAAAGCTTTCTTT. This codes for CASSLEGTGIWKAFF.

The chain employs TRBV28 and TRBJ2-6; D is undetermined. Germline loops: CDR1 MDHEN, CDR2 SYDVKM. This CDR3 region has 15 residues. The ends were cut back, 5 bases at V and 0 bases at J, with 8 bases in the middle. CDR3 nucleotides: TGTGCCAGCAGTCTAGGAAACTCTGGGGCCAACGTCCTGACTTTC. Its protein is CASSLGNSGANVLTF. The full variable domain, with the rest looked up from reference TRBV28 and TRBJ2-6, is DVKVTQSSRYLVKRTGEKVFLECVQDMDHENMFWYRQDPGLGLRLIYFSYDVKMKEKGDIPEGYSVSREKKERFSLILESASTNQTSMYLCASSLGNSGANVLTFGAGSRLTVL.

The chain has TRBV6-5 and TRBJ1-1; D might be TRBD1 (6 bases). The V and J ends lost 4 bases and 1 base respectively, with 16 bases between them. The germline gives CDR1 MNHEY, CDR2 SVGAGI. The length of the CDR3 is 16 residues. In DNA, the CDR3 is TGTGCCAGCAGTTTTGTTTGGGGGGGGGCGAACACTGAAGCTTTCTTT. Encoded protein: CASSFVWGGANTEAFF.

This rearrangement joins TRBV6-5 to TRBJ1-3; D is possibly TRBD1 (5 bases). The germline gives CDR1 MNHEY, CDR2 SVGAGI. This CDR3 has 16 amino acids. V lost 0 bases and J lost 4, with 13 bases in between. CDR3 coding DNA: TGTGCCAGCAGTTACTCGAGTGGGACTGAAGGAAACACCATATATTTT. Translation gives CASSYSSGTEGNTIYF.

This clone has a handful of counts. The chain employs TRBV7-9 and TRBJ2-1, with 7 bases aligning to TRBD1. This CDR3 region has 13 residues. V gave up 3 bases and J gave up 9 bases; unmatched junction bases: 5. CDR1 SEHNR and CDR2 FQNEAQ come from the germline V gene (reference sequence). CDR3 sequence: CASSFIQGIEQFF. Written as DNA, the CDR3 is TGTGCCAGCAGCTTCATACAGGGGATTGAGCAGTTCTTC. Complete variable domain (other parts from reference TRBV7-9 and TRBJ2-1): DTGVSQNPRHKITKRGQNVTFRCDPISEHNRLYWYRQTLGQGPEFLTYFQNEAQLEKSRLLSDRFSAERPKGSFSTLEIQRTEQGDSAMYLCASSFIQGIEQFFGPGTRLTVL.

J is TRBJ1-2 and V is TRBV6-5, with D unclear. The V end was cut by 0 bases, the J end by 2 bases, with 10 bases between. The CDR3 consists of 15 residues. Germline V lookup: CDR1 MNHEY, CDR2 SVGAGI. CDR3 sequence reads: CASSYSEALNYGYTF. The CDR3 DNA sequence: TGTGCCAGCAGTTACTCGGAGGCTCTGAACTATGGCTACACCTTC.

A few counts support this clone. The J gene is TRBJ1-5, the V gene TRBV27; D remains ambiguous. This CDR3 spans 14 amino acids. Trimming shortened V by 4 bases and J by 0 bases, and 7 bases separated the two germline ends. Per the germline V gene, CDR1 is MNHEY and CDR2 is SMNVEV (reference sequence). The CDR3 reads CASSYSNSNQPQHF. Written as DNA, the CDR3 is TGTGCCAGCAGTTACTCGAATAGCAATCAGCCCCAGCATTTT.

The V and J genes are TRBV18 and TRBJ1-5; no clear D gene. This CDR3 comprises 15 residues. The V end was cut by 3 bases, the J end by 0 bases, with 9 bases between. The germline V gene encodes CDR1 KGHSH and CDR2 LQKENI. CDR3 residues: CASSPRRYSNQPQHF. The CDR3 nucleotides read TGTGCCAGCTCACCCCGGAGATATAGCAATCAGCCCCAGCATTTT.

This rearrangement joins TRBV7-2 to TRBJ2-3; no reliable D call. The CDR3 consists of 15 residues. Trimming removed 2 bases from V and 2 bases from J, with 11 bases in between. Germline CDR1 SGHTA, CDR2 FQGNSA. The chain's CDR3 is CASSLFLPSTDTQYF. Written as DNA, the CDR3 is TGTGCCAGCAGCTTATTTCTACCCTCCACAGATACGCAGTATTTT.

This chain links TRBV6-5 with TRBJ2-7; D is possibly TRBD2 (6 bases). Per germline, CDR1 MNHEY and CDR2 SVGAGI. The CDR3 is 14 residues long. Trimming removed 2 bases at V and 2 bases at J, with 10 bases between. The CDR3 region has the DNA TGTGCCAGCAGTTACAGGAGGGGTCCCTACGAGCAGTACTTC. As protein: CASSYRRGPYEQYF.

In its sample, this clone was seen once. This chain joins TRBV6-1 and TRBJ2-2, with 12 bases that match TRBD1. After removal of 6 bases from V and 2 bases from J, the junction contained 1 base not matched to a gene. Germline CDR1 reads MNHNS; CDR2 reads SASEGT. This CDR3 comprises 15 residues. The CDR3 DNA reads TGTGCCAGCAGCGGGACAGGGGGCAACACCGGGGAGCTGTTTTTT. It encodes CASSGTGGNTGELFF.

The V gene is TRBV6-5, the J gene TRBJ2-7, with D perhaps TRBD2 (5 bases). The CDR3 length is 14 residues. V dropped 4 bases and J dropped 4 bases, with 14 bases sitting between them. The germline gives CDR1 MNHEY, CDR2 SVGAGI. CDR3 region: CASSWTGSRYEQYF. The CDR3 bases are TGTGCCAGCAGTTGGACTGGCTCTAGGTACGAGCAGTACTTC.

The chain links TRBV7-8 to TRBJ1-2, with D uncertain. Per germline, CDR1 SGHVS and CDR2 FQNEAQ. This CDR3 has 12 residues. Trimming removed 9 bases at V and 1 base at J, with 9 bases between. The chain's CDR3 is CASGGFNYGYTF. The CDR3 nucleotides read TGTGCCAGTGGCGGATTTAACTATGGCTACACCTTC.

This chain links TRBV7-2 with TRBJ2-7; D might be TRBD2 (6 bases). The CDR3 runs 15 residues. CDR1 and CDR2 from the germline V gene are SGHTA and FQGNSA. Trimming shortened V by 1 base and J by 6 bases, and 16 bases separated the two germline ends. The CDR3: CASSLDGQGGREQYF. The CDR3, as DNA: TGTGCCAGCAGCTTAGATGGGCAGGGAGGACGCGAGCAGTACTTC.

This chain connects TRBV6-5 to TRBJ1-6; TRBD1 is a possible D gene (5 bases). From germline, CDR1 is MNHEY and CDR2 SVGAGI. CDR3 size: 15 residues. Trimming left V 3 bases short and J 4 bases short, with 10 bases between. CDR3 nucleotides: TGTGCCAGCAGTTATGACAGCCGTTATAATTCACCCCTCCACTTT. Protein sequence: CASSYDSRYNSPLHF.

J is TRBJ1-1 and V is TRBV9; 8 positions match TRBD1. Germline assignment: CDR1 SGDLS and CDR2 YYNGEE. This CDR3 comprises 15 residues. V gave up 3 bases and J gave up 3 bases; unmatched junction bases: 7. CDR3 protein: CASSARGLADTEAFF. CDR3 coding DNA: TGTGCCAGCAGCGCCAGGGGGCTGGCGGACACTGAAGCTTTCTTT.

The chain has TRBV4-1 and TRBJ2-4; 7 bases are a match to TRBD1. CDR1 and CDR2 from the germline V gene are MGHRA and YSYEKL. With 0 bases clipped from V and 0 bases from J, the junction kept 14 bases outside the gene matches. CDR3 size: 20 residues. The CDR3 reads CASSQDPTATGPLAKNIQYF. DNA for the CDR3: TGCGCCAGCAGCCAAGATCCAACTGCGACAGGGCCACTAGCCAAAAACATTCAGTACTTC.

The CDR3 region is CASSLSGIGYEQYF. The CDR3 DNA reads as TGTGCCAGCAGCTTATCAGGGATAGGCTACGAGCAGTACTTC. The V and J genes are TRBV7-7 and TRBJ2-7; D perhaps matches TRBD1 (5 bases). This CDR3 spans 14 amino acids. V was cut by 2 bases and J by 3 bases, with 11 bases left in between. Germline V gene data show CDR1 as SSHAT and CDR2 as FNYEAQ (reference sequence).

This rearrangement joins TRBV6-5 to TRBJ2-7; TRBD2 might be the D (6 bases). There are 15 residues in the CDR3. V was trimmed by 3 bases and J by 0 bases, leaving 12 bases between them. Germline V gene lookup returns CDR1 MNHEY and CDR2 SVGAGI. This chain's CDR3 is CASSYSAGHSYEQYF. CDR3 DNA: TGTGCCAGCAGTTATTCAGCGGGCCACTCCTACGAGCAGTACTTC.

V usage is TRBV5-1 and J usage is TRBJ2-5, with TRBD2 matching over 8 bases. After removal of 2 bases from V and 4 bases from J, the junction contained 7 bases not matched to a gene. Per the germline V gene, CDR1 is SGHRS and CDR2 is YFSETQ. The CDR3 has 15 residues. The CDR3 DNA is TGCGCCAGCAGCTTCCAGCGGGGGAGAGGAGAGACCCAGTACTTC. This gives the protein CASSFQRGRGETQYF. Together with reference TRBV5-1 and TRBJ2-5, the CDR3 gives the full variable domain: KAGVTQTPRYLIKTRGQQVTLSCSPISGHRSVSWYQQTPGQGLQFLFEYFSETQRNKGNFPGRFSGRQFSNSRSEMNVSTLELGDSALYLCASSFQRGRGETQYFGPGTRLLVL.

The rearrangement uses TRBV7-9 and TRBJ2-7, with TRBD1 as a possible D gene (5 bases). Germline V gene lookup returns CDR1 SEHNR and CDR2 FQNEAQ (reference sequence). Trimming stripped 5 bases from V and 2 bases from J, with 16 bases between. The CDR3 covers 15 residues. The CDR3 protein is CASSPGIGATYEQYF. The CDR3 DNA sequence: TGTGCCAGCAGCCCAGGGATTGGAGCGACCTACGAGCAGTACTTC.

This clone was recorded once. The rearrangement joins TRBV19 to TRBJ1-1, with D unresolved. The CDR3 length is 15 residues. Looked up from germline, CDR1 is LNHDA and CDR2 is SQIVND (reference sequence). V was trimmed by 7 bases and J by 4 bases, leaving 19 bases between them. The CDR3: CASKISSSTGTEAFF. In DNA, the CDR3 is TGTGCCAGTAAAATAAGCTCTTCCACGGGCACTGAAGCTTTCTTT.

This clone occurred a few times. The DNA of the CDR3 is TGTGCCAGCAGGTCCGGGACTAGCGGTGAAGTGTTGTTCTTC. Its protein product is CASRSGTSGEVLFF. The chain couples TRBV9 to TRBJ2-1; TRBD2 matches at 11 bases. J was trimmed by 15 bases and V by 5 bases; bases with no gene match: 13. The CDR3 has 14 residues. The germline gives CDR1 SGDLS, CDR2 YYNGEE.